Listed below are T cell receptor beta chains from one sample, sequenced in a study of cytomegalovirus exposure and HLA in healthy donors. The protocol was immunoSEQ multiplex PCR, while the TCRdb copy is restricted to in-frame clones and leaves out a portion. The sample has about 71,000 clones, about 94% seen once. The sample was PBMCs. These receptors originate from a man younger than 30 in good health and CMV-seropositive. The CDR3 runs from the conserved cysteine through the conserved F or W. A D gene is named only where the DNA matches it firmly. Some rows have no size entry. The others give once, few or many, or a class for an expanded clone.

TGCGCCAGCAGGGGACAGGGGGCGTCCTACGAGCAGTACTTC | CASRGQGASYEQYF | TRBJ2-7 | TRBD1 | 14 | . | TRBV23-1
TGTGCCAGCTCACGGGGAGATGAAAAACTGTTTTTT | CASSRGDEKLFF | TRBJ1-4 | . | 12 | . | TRBV18
TGCGCCAGCAGCCATCCGGGACTAGCGGGGGGCCCCAACCAAGAGACCCAGTACTTC | CASSHPGLAGGPNQETQYF | TRBJ2-5 | TRBD2 | 19 | . | TRBV4-1
TGTGCCAGCAGCGGGTGGACTAGCGGGACTGGAACAGATACGCAGTATTTT | CASSGWTSGTGTDTQYF | TRBJ2-3 | TRBD2 | 17 | . | TRBV13
TGTGCCAGCAGCTCCGGGGATGGCTACACCTTC | CASSSGDGYTF | TRBJ1-2 | . | 11 | once | TRBV7-9
TGTGCCAGCAGCTTAGTAATCGGACAGACCGGGGAGCTGTTTTTT | CASSLVIGQTGELFF | TRBJ2-2 | . | 15 | . | TRBV7-6
TGTGCCAGCAGTACTCGGACTGGAGATGAGCAGTTCTTC | CASSTRTGDEQFF | TRBJ2-1 | . | 13 | . | TRBV28
TGTGCCAGCAGCTTGTCGGGACTAGCGGGAGGGGGCTCCTACAATGAGCAGTTCTTC | CASSLSGLAGGGSYNEQFF | TRBJ2-1 | TRBD2 | 19 | . | TRBV7-8
TGTGCCAGCAGTGACTATAAGGACTCGGATACGCAGTATTTT | CASSDYKDSDTQYF | TRBJ2-3 | . | 14 | . | TRBV6-4
TGTGCCAGCAGCCAAGATGGAAGCGGGAATTACGAGCAGTACTTC | CASSQDGSGNYEQYF | TRBJ2-7 | TRBD2 | 15 | . | TRBV4-2
TGTGCCAGCAGTCCACAGGGTACCACTGAAGCTTTCTTT | CASSPQGTTEAFF | TRBJ1-1 | . | 13 | . | TRBV28
TGTGCCAGCACCATAGGGGGCGGGAGGGGTATTGAGCAGTTCTTC | CASTIGGGRGIEQFF | TRBJ2-1 | TRBD2 | 15 | . | TRBV11-2
TGCGCCAGCAGCTTGGGGGCCACCGGGGAGCTGTTTTTT | CASSLGATGELFF | TRBJ2-2 | . | 13 | . | TRBV5-1
TGTGCCAGCAGCTTAGTGGGACAGGGGGCGAATGAGCAGTTCTTC | CASSLVGQGANEQFF | TRBJ2-1 | TRBD1 | 15 | . | TRBV7-9
TGTGCCAGCAGCTGGGGGACAGGGGGAGCAGATACGCAGTATTTT | CASSWGTGGADTQYF | TRBJ2-3 | TRBD1 | 15 | . | TRBV7-9
TGTGCCAGTAGTATTCTTTGGTACAGAAGCAATCAGCCCCAGCATTTT | CASSILWYRSNQPQHF | TRBJ1-5 | . | 16 | . | TRBV19
TGTGCCAGCAGGCTTCGTGGAATCGCCCGGCAGGAGGGCTCCTACGAGCAGTACTTC | CASRLRGIARQEGSYEQYF | TRBJ2-7 | . | 19 | . | TRBV28
TGTGCCAGCAGCTTGCCTCGACAGGGGAGCGAGACCCAGTACTTC | CASSLPRQGSETQYF | TRBJ2-5 | TRBD1 | 15 | . | TRBV7-3
TGTGCCAGCAGTTACTCGGGAGGACTTGCCTACGAGCAGTACTTC | CASSYSGGLAYEQYF | TRBJ2-7 | . | 15 | . | TRBV6-5
TGTGCCAGCAGGGGACAGGAGGATTCACCCCTCCACTTT | CASRGQEDSPLHF | TRBJ1-6 | TRBD1 | 13 | . | TRBV2
TGTGCCAGCAGCGGGCGACAGCTTTTCTCCTACGAGCAGTACTTC | CASSGRQLFSYEQYF | TRBJ2-7 | . | 15 | . | TRBV5-6
TGTGCCAGCAGGTACAGGGGCGAAAACACTGAAGCTTTCTTT | CASRYRGENTEAFF | TRBJ1-1 | TRBD1 | 14 | . | TRBV28
TGTGCCAGCAGCTTGAGCGGGGGGGGTAGGTACGAGCAGTACTTC | CASSLSGGGRYEQYF | TRBJ2-7 | TRBD2 | 15 | . | TRBV5-4
TGCGCCAGCAAGACAGGGGCTAATGAAAAACTGTTTTTT | CASKTGANEKLFF | TRBJ1-4 | TRBD1 | 13 | . | TRBV5-1
TGTGCCAGCAGCCAAGTTTTAGGGGGTTACACTGAAGCTTTCTTT | CASSQVLGGYTEAFF | TRBJ1-1 | . | 15 | . | TRBV4-2
TGTGCCAGCAGTTTCCGGGAGAGTAAGCAGTTCTTC | CASSFRESKQFF | TRBJ2-1 | . | 12 | . | TRBV2